These 5 T cell receptor beta chains share one sample of origin, sequenced in a study of T cells in Graves' hyperthyroidism and ophthalmopathy. Template material for amplifying TCR beta CDR3 regions consisted of RNA transcripts. HTBI primers drove first-round RT-PCR of the TCR CDR3. TCRdb re-analysed the multiplex PCR reads in MiXCR, keeping a single row per CDR3 protein. The repertoire consists of about 530,000 distinct CDR3 sequences, with approximately 17% occurring once and the leading ten covering roughly 15%. The specimen sequenced was blood. The source of these receptors is a woman aged 18-29 years with Graves' ophthalmopathy.

The sample holds a few counts of this clonotype. The chain employs TRBV12-3 or TRBV12-4 and TRBJ2-6, with D hard to call. This CDR3 contains 15 residues. V lost 5 bases and J lost 4, with 12 bases in between. CDR3 in amino acids: CASSVGWLGANVLTF. CDR3 nucleotide sequence: TGTGCCAGCAGTGTTGGGTGGCTCGGGGCCAACGTCCTGACTTTC.

Relative to its sample, this clonotype is medium-sized (0.01 to 0.1%). The CDR3, as DNA: TGCAGTGCCATCGGTAACACTGAAGCTTTCTTT. Translated, it gives CSAIGNTEAFF. The chain links TRBV20-1 to TRBJ1-1, with unresolved D. CDR3 length equals 11 residues. Germline CDR1 reads DFQATT; CDR2 reads SNEGSKA (reference sequence). V was clipped by 6 bases and J by 2 bases, with 7 bases between them.

This clonotype turned up a few times. The chain carries TRBV28 and TRBJ2-3, with TRBD2 matching over 8 bases. Trimming at V came to 9 bases and at J to 3 bases, leaving 5 bases not matched to a gene. The germline gives CDR1 MDHEN, CDR2 SYDVKM. This CDR3 spans 13 amino acids. The CDR3 is CASRGLVTDTQYF. The CDR3 nucleotides are TGTGCCAGTAGGGGACTAGTGACAGATACGCAGTATTTT.

The CDR3 sequence is CSARGEGLAGGGGTEAFF. CDR3 in DNA: TGCAGTGCTAGAGGAGAAGGACTAGCGGGAGGTGGGGGCACTGAAGCTTTCTTT. V gene TRBV20-1 combines with J gene TRBJ1-1, with a tentative D call TRBD1 (5 bases). This CDR3 spans 18 amino acids. Trimming shortened V by 1 base and J by 4 bases, and 25 bases separated the two germline ends. Germline V gives CDR1 DFQATT, CDR2 SNEGSKA (reference sequence).

The chain recombines TRBV7-3 with TRBJ2-1; D is unclear. The CDR3 spans 15 residues. The germline V gene encodes CDR1 SGHTA and CDR2 FQGTGA. V dropped 5 bases and J dropped 4 bases, with 15 bases sitting between them. The chain's CDR3 is CASSPGPRLYNEQFF. CDR3 coding DNA: TGTGCCAGCAGCCCCGGACCGCGCCTATACAATGAGCAGTTCTTC.